Each of the 4 T cell receptor beta chains below was sequenced from the same sample in a study of early T cells in non-severe SARS-CoV-2 infection. Using its own MiXCR run on the 5' RACE reads, TCRdb lists one record per CDR3 protein. The data contain about 64,000 distinct CDR3 sequences, around 20% of them singletons. This specimen consisted of whole blood, obtained at baseline. The source is an adult who was a healthcare worker with PCR-confirmed SARS-CoV-2 infection or an uninfected control (not recorded which).

This clonotype showed up just a few times. The J gene is TRBJ2-3, the V gene TRBV12-3 or TRBV12-4; 11 nucleotides match TRBD2. V lost 5 bases, J lost 5 bases, and 3 bases stayed unmatched. The CDR3 extends over 14 amino acids. CDR3 in amino acids: CASSRLAGGDTQYF. The CDR3 DNA is TGTGCCAGCAGTCGCCTAGCGGGGGGAGATACGCAGTATTTT.

As for this clonotype: The junction departs from the called germline gene at one end, perhaps through a read error. This chain joins TRBV27 and TRBJ2-1; a possible D gene is TRBD2 (5 bases). The CDR3 runs 14 residues. Germline V gene sequence: CDR1 MNHEY, CDR2 SMNVEV (reference sequence). CDR3 in DNA: TGTGCCAGCAGTCAAGTGAGGGTCTACGATGAGCAGTTCTTC. As protein: CASSQVRVYDEQFF.

This clonotype was found a few times. Here the CDR3 DNA reads TGTGCCAGCAGCTTGCTCCAGTCACCCCTCCACTTT. This sequence encodes CASSLLQSPLHF. The genes are TRBV6-6 and TRBJ1-6; no firm D call. Germline V CDR1 and CDR2: MNHNY, SVGAGI (reference sequence). Between the trimmed V and J ends, which lost 6 bases and 10 bases, there was a span of 10 bases. The CDR3 is 12 amino acids.

There are many counts of this clonotype. The chain has TRBV7-6 and TRBJ1-1; D is unresolved. The CDR3 spans 14 residues. From germline, CDR1 is SGHVS and CDR2 FNYEAQ. With 5 bases removed from V and 0 bases from J, the gap between germline ends came to 10 bases. CDR3 residues: CASSADGVNTEAFF. The CDR3 bases are TGTGCCAGCAGCGCGGATGGGGTGAACACTGAAGCTTTCTTT.